This is a list of T cell receptor beta chains from one sample in a study of radiotherapy plus CTLA-4 blockade in lung cancer. TCRdb's table, derived via immunoSEQ multiplex PCR, lists solely in-frame clones and lacks some. The table records some 43,000 clones, around 83% of them present only once. This specimen was peripheral blood, taken from a patient treated with radiotherapy plus ipilimumab. These TCRs come from a human donor with non-small cell lung cancer who had stable disease on radiotherapy plus ipilimumab. CDR3s include the opening cysteine and the closing phenylalanine or tryptophan. Each record gives: V gene, J gene, clone size, D gene, CDR3 DNA, CDR3 protein. D genes are given only for firm matches. Size tells how often a clone was seen (once, few, many) or the class of an expanded clone, and some rows leave it out.

>TRBV28|TRBJ2-1|-|TRBD1
TGTGCCAGCAGTTTTTACCCGGGACAGTCATATTCCTACAATGAGCAGTTCTTC
CASSFYPGQSYSYNEQFF
>TRBV9|TRBJ2-1|few|-
TGTGCCAGCAGCCCCAGGGGTAGCGGGCATGAGCAGTTCTTC
CASSPRGSGHEQFF
>TRBV7-2|TRBJ2-4|once|-
TGTGCCAGCAGCTTAGCCCGGGTCGGAGCCAAAAACATTCAGTACTTC
CASSLARVGAKNIQYF
>TRBV2|TRBJ2-7|-|TRBD1
TGTGCCAGCAGTTACAGGGGGCGCGAGCAGTACTTC
CASSYRGREQYF
>TRBV5-4|TRBJ2-3|-|TRBD2
TGTGCCAGCAGCCCGGTGCCGGGACTAGCGGGAGGGCGGATCTCGCAGTATTTT
CASSPVPGLAGGRISQYF
>TRBV19|TRBJ2-7|-|-
TGTGCCAGTAGCACCGAGGGAAACTTTCTCGAGCAGTACTTC
CASSTEGNFLEQYF
>TRBV28|TRBJ1-2|-|-
TGTGCCAGCAGTCCGTCGACAGCTACCGCCATCTACACCTTC
CASSPSTATAIYTF
>TRBV28|TRBJ2-5|few|-
TGTGCCAGCGAACCAGGGGCTTCACGGGAGACCCAGTACTTC
CASEPGASRETQYF
>TRBV28|TRBJ1-2|-|-
TGTGCCAGCAGTTTCCAGGGTTACTACACCTTC
CASSFQGYYTF
>TRBV27|TRBJ1-2|-|TRBD1
TGTGCCAGCAGTCAACAGGGGGCGGGTGGCTACACCTTC
CASSQQGAGGYTF
>TRBV25-1|TRBJ2-7|-|TRBD2
TGTGCCAGCAGTGACTCCCAGCTGACTAGCGGGAGGATGGGCGAGCAGTACTTC
CASSDSQLTSGRMGEQYF
>TRBV6-4|TRBJ2-7|-|-
TGTGCCAGCAGACAGGGTTCCTACGAGCAGTACTTC
CASRQGSYEQYF
>TRBV28|TRBJ1-5|-|TRBD1
TGTGCCAGCAACGTACAGGGGGCTCGCAATCAGCCCCAGCATTTT
CASNVQGARNQPQHF
>TRBV7-3|TRBJ2-1|few|-
TGTGCCAGCAGCTTAATGGCTAGCCGGCAAAATGAGCAGTTCTTC
CASSLMASRQNEQFF
>TRBV2|TRBJ1-1|-|-
TGTGCCAGCAGTGAACGGAACACTGAAGCTTTCTTT
CASSERNTEAFF
>TRBV5-1|TRBJ2-1|-|-
TGCGCCAGCAGCCTATCTCCGACAGCGACCTACAATGAGCAGTTCTTC
CASSLSPTATYNEQFF
>TRBV11-2|TRBJ2-1|-|TRBD2
TGTGCCAGCAGTATAGCGGGAGGGCCGAATGAGCAGTTCTTC
CASSIAGGPNEQFF
>TRBV5-6|TRBJ1-1|-|-
TGTGCCAGCAGCTTGGCCCCAGGGGTGAACACTGAAGCTTTCTTT
CASSLAPGVNTEAFF
>TRBV7-8|TRBJ2-1|-|-
TGTGCCAGCAACCCCGGTCACCTCTCCTACAATGAGCAGTTCTTC
CASNPGHLSYNEQFF
>TRBV5-6|TRBJ1-5|few|TRBD1
TGTGCCAGCAGCGCCCCCGGGACAGGGGATCAGCCCCAGCATTTT
CASSAPGTGDQPQHF
>TRBV4-2|TRBJ2-7|-|-
TGTGCCAGCAGCCAAGATGAAAATAAGGGGTTAGGCTACGAGCAGTACTTC
CASSQDENKGLGYEQYF
>TRBV6-5|TRBJ1-1|-|-
TGTGCCAGCAGTTACGGTACAGGGAGTGCTTTCTTT
CASSYGTGSAFF
>TRBV27|TRBJ1-2|-|-
TGTGCCAGCAGTTTTAGCTTCAGGGAAACCAACTATGGCTACACCTTC
CASSFSFRETNYGYTF
>TRBV7-2|TRBJ2-1|-|TRBD1
TGTGTCGCTGGGACAGACACCTACAATGAGCAGTTCTTC
CVAGTDTYNEQFF
>TRBV5-6|TRBJ2-1|-|TRBD2
TGTGCCAGCAGCTTATCGTCGGCTAGCGGGTACAATGAGCAGTTCTTC
CASSLSSASGYNEQFF
>TRBV10-2|TRBJ2-3|-|TRBD2
TGCGCCAGCAGTGAGTCGATTTTCGGGACTAGCGGGAGGCCCAGAAGCACAGATACGCAGTATTTT
CASSESIFGTSGRPRSTDTQYF
>TRBV28|TRBJ2-1|-|TRBD2
TGTGCCAGCAGTTTATGGTCGGGAGGTTCCTACAATGAGCAGTTCTTC
CASSLWSGGSYNEQFF
>TRBV9|TRBJ2-7|-|-
TGTGCCAGCAGCGTAGGGGACAACTCCTACGAGCAGTACTTC
CASSVGDNSYEQYF
>TRBV28|TRBJ1-3|-|-
TGTGCCAGCAGTTTATATTGGACACCCAAGAGCTCTGGAAACACCATATATTTT
CASSLYWTPKSSGNTIYF
>TRBV2|TRBJ2-3|-|-
TGTGCCAGCAGGCCCCCGGGTAGTACCACAGATACGCAGTATTTT
CASRPPGSTTDTQYF
>TRBV7-9|TRBJ2-7|-|-
TGTGCCAGCCGTAGCCCCGCGGGCTACGAGCAGTACTTC
CASRSPAGYEQYF
>TRBV18|TRBJ2-5|once|-
TGTGCCAGCTCAATGACCCAACCTGGACAGTCTCAAGAGACCCAGTACTTC
CASSMTQPGQSQETQYF
>TRBV4-3|TRBJ2-1|-|-
TGCGCCAGCAGCCAAGACGGACAAGACTCCTACAATGAGCAGTTCTTC
CASSQDGQDSYNEQFF
>TRBV18|TRBJ2-3|-|TRBD2
TGTGCCAGCTCACTTGGACTAGTCGTTGAGGATACGCAGTATTTT
CASSLGLVVEDTQYF
>TRBV9|TRBJ2-1|-|TRBD2
TGTGCCAGCAGCGCACCCCCGGGGCTAGCGGGAGGGAGCTCCTACAATGAGCAGTTCTTC
CASSAPPGLAGGSSYNEQFF
>TRBV7-2|TRBJ2-1|-|TRBD2
TGTGCCAGCAGCTCGCCGGGTAGCGGGAGTAGGGCTGAGCAGTTCTTC
CASSSPGSGSRAEQFF
>TRBV7-7|TRBJ2-3|-|TRBD2
TGTGCTAGCAGCTTAGATGAGAGCGGGGGGCCCGATACGCAGTATTTT
CASSLDESGGPDTQYF
>TRBV7-2|TRBJ2-7|-|-
TGTGCCAGCAGCTTAAGTCGGTACGAGCAGTACTTC
CASSLSRYEQYF
>TRBV19|TRBJ1-2|-|TRBD1
TGTGCCAGTAGTATGCGCGGGGACAGGGTCGGGTATGGCTACACCTTC
CASSMRGDRVGYGYTF
>TRBV11-1|TRBJ2-5|once|TRBD1
TGTGCCAGCAGCCAGGGGGCGGGGTGGGGGCAAGAGACCCAGTACTTC
CASSQGAGWGQETQYF
>TRBV5-1|TRBJ2-1|-|TRBD2
TGCGCCAGCAGCCTCCTAGCGGGACCCTACAATGAGCAGTTCTTC
CASSLLAGPYNEQFF
>TRBV4-3|TRBJ1-2|-|-
TGCGCCAGCAGCCAAGATTGGGGGGCTAACTATGGCTACACCTTC
CASSQDWGANYGYTF
>TRBV2|TRBJ2-2|-|TRBD2
TGTGCCAGGTCCGGCCTAGCGGTCACCGGGGAGCTGTTTTTT
CARSGLAVTGELFF
>TRBV2|TRBJ2-3|-|-
TGTGCCAGCAGTCCAGACAGGAGCACAGATACGCAGTATTTT
CASSPDRSTDTQYF
>TRBV9|TRBJ2-2|once|TRBD1
TGTGCCAGCACTAGGGACAGGGTTATAGCCGGGGAGCTGTTTTTT
CASTRDRVIAGELFF
>TRBV18|TRBJ2-1|-|-
TGTGCCAGCTCAAAGAGTCAGGGCTCCGACAATGAGCAGTTCTTC
CASSKSQGSDNEQFF
>TRBV5-4|TRBJ2-7|-|TRBD1
TGTGCCAGCAGCGACGGACAGGGGCGCCCCGCTAAACACACTACACACGAGCAGTACTTC
CASSDGQGRPAKHTTHEQYF
>TRBV27|TRBJ1-5|-|-
TGTGCCAGCAGTTGGGAGGGGCATGGGAATCAGCCCCAGCATTTT
CASSWEGHGNQPQHF
>TRBV28|TRBJ2-2|-|TRBD2
TGTGCCAGCAGTTCCGGGGGGAGTGGCACCGGGGAGCTGTTTTTT
CASSSGGSGTGELFF